The 30 T cell receptor beta chains below were found in one sample sequenced in a study of cytotoxic CD8 clonotypes in ibrutinib-treated CLL. TCRdb's table, derived via immunoSEQ multiplex PCR, lists solely in-frame clones and lacks some. The table has some 150,000 clones, roughly 80% seen once; the top ten hold 25% to 30%. The specimen was PBMCs, collected after 12 months of ibrutinib treatment. These receptors all stem from a human donor with chronic lymphocytic leukemia.

V usage is TRBV11-2 and J usage is TRBJ1-1; maybe TRBD1 (6 bases). Trimming left V 5 bases short and J 4 bases short, with 14 bases between. Germline CDR1 and CDR2: SGHAT and FQNNGV. The CDR3 contains 14 residues. This CDR3 reads CASSQQGGGTEAFF. CDR3 coding DNA: TGTGCCAGCAGCCAACAGGGAGGTGGCACTGAAGCTTTCTTT.

The V gene is TRBV28, the J gene TRBJ2-7; TRBD2 might be the D (6 bases). The CDR3 runs 14 residues. Germline V gene data show CDR1 as MDHEN and CDR2 as SYDVKM. V was trimmed by 3 bases and J by 5 bases, leaving 14 bases between them. The CDR3 loop is CASSFGGGADEQYF. Written as DNA, the CDR3 is TGTGCCAGCAGTTTCGGAGGCGGGGCCGACGAGCAGTACTTC.

Only a few counts were recorded for this clone. The V and J genes are TRBV18 and TRBJ2-1; 9 bases fit TRBD2. Germline V CDR1 and CDR2: KGHSH, LQKENI. The CDR3 sequence is 14 residues long. Unmatched junction bases numbered 2, after V lost 4 bases and J lost 4 bases. Here the CDR3 DNA reads TGTGCCAGCTCACTAGCGGGAGCATACAATGAGCAGTTCTTC. This encodes CASSLAGAYNEQFF.

A few counts support this clone. J is TRBJ2-2 and V is TRBV2; D possibly corresponds to TRBD1 (6 bases). Germline V gene lookup returns CDR1 SNHLY and CDR2 FYNNEI. Trimming removed 6 bases at V and 7 bases at J, with 15 bases between. The CDR3 has 14 amino acids. CDR3 nucleotides: TGTGCCAGCAGCCGGACAGCGACCGGCGGGGAGCTGTTTTTT. It yields the protein CASSRTATGGELFF. Based on the CDR3 plus reference TRBV2 and TRBJ2-2, the full variable domain is EPEVTQTPSHQVTQMGQEVILRCVPISNHLYFYWYRQILGQKVEFLVSFYNNEISEKSEIFDDQFSVERPDGSNFTLKIRSTKLEDSAMYFCASSRTATGGELFFGEGSRLTVL.

The genes are TRBV29-1 and TRBJ2-7; 10 bases fit TRBD2. Germline CDR1 and CDR2: SQVTM and ANQGSEA. Trimming cost V 4 bases and J 0 bases; bases outside gene matches: 6. This CDR3 region has 15 residues. The CDR3 coding sequence is TGCAGCGTTGGCACTAGCGGGATTAGCTCCTACGAGCAGTACTTC. Translated: CSVGTSGISSYEQYF.

The V gene is TRBV19, the J gene TRBJ2-7; D remains ambiguous. V dropped 5 bases and J dropped 3 bases, with 14 bases sitting between them. CDR1 LNHDA and CDR2 SQIVND come from the germline V gene (reference sequence). The CDR3 consists of 14 residues. Written as DNA, the CDR3 is TGTGCCAGTAGTTTCTCTATTCCGAACTACGAGCAGTACTTC. This sequence encodes CASSFSIPNYEQYF.

The V call is TRBV5-1, the J call TRBJ2-7, with a possible D match to TRBD2 (5 bases). The V end lost 3 bases, the J end lost 2 bases, and 12 bases lay between the germline ends. The CDR3 is made up of 14 amino acids. CDR1 is SGHRS and CDR2 is YFSETQ in the germline V gene. CDR3 sequence (DNA): TGCGCCAGCAGCTCCATGGACGGGACCTACGAGCAGTACTTC. Residues: CASSSMDGTYEQYF.

V is TRBV28 and J is TRBJ2-1, with D tentatively TRBD2 (6 bases). Germline V gene lookup returns CDR1 MDHEN and CDR2 SYDVKM. The CDR3 loop spans 16 amino acids. The V and J ends lost 2 bases and 0 bases respectively, with 11 bases between them. The CDR3 DNA reads as TGTGCCAGCAGTTTACGCGGGATGAGCTCCTACAATGAGCAGTTCTTC. Protein sequence: CASSLRGMSSYNEQFF. Full variable domain (rest looked up from reference TRBV28 and TRBJ2-1): DVKVTQSSRYLVKRTGEKVFLECVQDMDHENMFWYRQDPGLGLRLIYFSYDVKMKEKGDIPEGYSVSREKKERFSLILESASTNQTSMYLCASSLRGMSSYNEQFFGPGTRLTVL.

This clone showed up just once. V gene TRBV11-3 combines with J gene TRBJ2-7, with 7 positions matching TRBD1. The J segment lost 2 bases and the V segment lost 0 bases, leaving 13 bases of the junction unmatched. The CDR3 contains 18 residues. Per the germline V gene, CDR1 is SGHNT and CDR2 is YENEEA. CDR3 DNA sequence: TGTGCCAGCAGCTTAGAAAAACACGGTGGCAGGGGGACCTACGAGCAGTACTTC. Translating it yields CASSLEKHGGRGTYEQYF.

This clone has a handful of counts. This chain joins TRBV19 and TRBJ2-1; the D gene is possibly TRBD2 (5 bases). Trimming stripped 4 bases from V and 2 bases from J, with 9 bases between. CDR3 length: 14 residues. CDR1 and CDR2 (germline): LNHDA, SQIVND (reference sequence). The CDR3 DNA is TGTGCCAGTAGTAATCGGGGAACCTACAATGAGCAGTTCTTC. Amino acid sequence: CASSNRGTYNEQFF.

J is TRBJ2-7 and V is TRBV6-4; TRBD1 aligns across 7 bases. Germline CDR1 reads MRHNA; CDR2 reads SNTAGT. Losses at the gene ends were 0 bases for V and 3 bases for J; bases not matched to a gene: 8. The CDR3 runs 16 residues. The CDR3: CASSDSRQGLYYEQYF. DNA of the CDR3: TGTGCCAGCAGTGACTCCCGACAGGGCCTTTACTACGAGCAGTACTTC.

The V gene is TRBV5-1, the J gene TRBJ2-7; D is ambiguous. This CDR3 has 14 residues. The V end lost 0 bases, the J end lost 4 bases, and 11 bases lay between the germline ends. Germline values: CDR1 SGHRS, CDR2 YFSETQ. In nucleotides, the CDR3 is TGCGCCAGCAGCTTGGCCGTCAAGGGTTACGAGCAGTACTTC. Residues: CASSLAVKGYEQYF. The complete variable domain, with remaining parts taken from reference TRBV5-1 and TRBJ2-7, reads KAGVTQTPRYLIKTRGQQVTLSCSPISGHRSVSWYQQTPGQGLQFLFEYFSETQRNKGNFPGRFSGRQFSNSRSEMNVSTLELGDSALYLCASSLAVKGYEQYFGPGTRLTVT.

The V call is TRBV29-1, the J call TRBJ2-1; 13 bases fit TRBD2. Germline-derived CDR1 and CDR2 are SQVTM and ANQGSEA. The ends lost 6 bases at V and 14 bases at J; junction bases unmatched: 10. The CDR3 is 13 residues long. The CDR3 loop is CSVRLAGGDGEFF. The CDR3 bases are TGCAGCGTAAGACTAGCGGGGGGCGATGGGGAGTTCTTC.

This rearrangement joins TRBV20-1 to TRBJ2-4; the D is unclear. The germline V gene has CDR1 DFQATT and CDR2 SNEGSKA (reference sequence). The length of the CDR3 is 11 residues. Trimming took off 8 bases at V and 0 bases at J, with 5 bases between the two ends. DNA of the CDR3: TGCAGTCTGGTAGCCAAAAACATTCAGTACTTC. This codes for CSLVAKNIQYF.

This chain uses TRBV27 with TRBJ2-5; D might be TRBD1 or TRBD2, each matching 5 bases. Germline V CDR1 and CDR2: MNHEY, SMNVEV (reference sequence). Trimming removed 6 bases from V and 2 bases from J, with 10 bases in between. The CDR3 consists of 13 residues. The CDR3 bases are TGTGCCAGCAGCCGGTGGGGGCAAGAGACCCAGTACTTC. This translates into CASSRWGQETQYF.

The chain joins TRBV27 to TRBJ2-5, with 7 bases lining up with TRBD2. Germline loops: CDR1 MNHEY, CDR2 SMNVEV (reference sequence). The CDR3 is 15 amino acids. J was trimmed by 3 bases and V by 2 bases; bases with no gene match: 6. This chain's CDR3 is CASSLAGVGEETQYF. The DNA for the CDR3 is TGTGCCAGCAGTTTAGCGGGAGTAGGGGAAGAGACCCAGTACTTC.

This clone appeared a few times. V gene TRBV4-1 combines with J gene TRBJ1-2; D unclear. This CDR3 comprises 16 residues. Trimming took off 1 base at V and 0 bases at J, with 12 bases between the two ends. Germline V gene lookup returns CDR1 MGHRA and CDR2 YSYEKL. DNA for the CDR3: TGCGCCAGCAGCCAAGTCGTCAGTTCTACTAACTATGGCTACACCTTC. Translation gives CASSQVVSSTNYGYTF.

The chain joins TRBV2 to TRBJ1-5; no definite D call. This CDR3 has 17 amino acids. Trimming left V 4 bases short and J 2 bases short, with 18 bases between. The germline V gene has CDR1 SNHLY and CDR2 FYNNEI. The CDR3 DNA follows: TGTGCCAGCAGTGGAGAAGGACTCTCTCGAGGCAATCAGCCCCAGCATTTT. Translation gives CASSGEGLSRGNQPQHF. The full variable domain, with the rest looked up from reference TRBV2 and TRBJ1-5, is EPEVTQTPSHQVTQMGQEVILRCVPISNHLYFYWYRQILGQKVEFLVSFYNNEISEKSEIFDDQFSVERPDGSNFTLKIRSTKLEDSAMYFCASSGEGLSRGNQPQHFGDGTRLSIL.

The V call is TRBV28, the J call TRBJ1-5; 7 bases line up with TRBD1. Looked up from germline, CDR1 is MDHEN and CDR2 is SYDVKM. The CDR3 spans 15 residues. The J segment lost 3 bases and the V segment lost 5 bases, leaving 7 bases of the junction unmatched. The CDR3 bases are TGTGCCAGCAGTCCCGCCGGGACAGACAATCAGCCCCAGCATTTT. Translation gives CASSPAGTDNQPQHF.

This clone was seen more than once but under ten times. The chain carries TRBV5-5 and TRBJ1-4; D is unresolved. The germline V and J ends were trimmed by 6 bases and 7 bases, with 13 bases remaining between them. Germline assignment: CDR1 SGHKS and CDR2 YYEKEE (reference sequence). The CDR3 totals 13 residues. The CDR3 protein is CASTGGPGEKLFF. CDR3 bases: TGTGCCAGCACGGGAGGGCCGGGTGAAAAACTGTTTTTT.

This chain connects TRBV7-2 to TRBJ2-7; D may match TRBD1 or TRBD2 (5 bases each). Trimming took off 8 bases at V and 4 bases at J, with 24 bases between the two ends. Looked up from germline, CDR1 is SGHTA and CDR2 is FQGNSA. This CDR3 has 16 residues. CDR3: CASHLTQGVGLYEQYF. CDR3 DNA: TGTGCCAGCCATTTAACCCAGGGAGTCGGACTTTACGAGCAGTACTTC.

V gene TRBV15 combines with J gene TRBJ2-6; a possible D gene is TRBD1 (6 bases). The CDR3 length is 15 residues. The germline gives CDR1 LNHNV, CDR2 YYDKDF (reference sequence). The V and J ends lost 1 base and 2 bases respectively, with 6 bases between them. CDR3 sequence: CATSRAGAGANVLTF. In nucleotides, the CDR3 is TGTGCCACCAGCAGAGCAGGGGCTGGGGCCAACGTCCTGACTTTC.

The CDR3 DNA sequence: TGTGCCTGGACCCCCGGAGGGGGGGGTACAGATACGCAGTATTTT. Encoded protein: CAWTPGGGGTDTQYF. The J gene is TRBJ2-3, the V gene TRBV30; possibly TRBD2 for D (7 bases). V was shortened by 4 bases and J by 3 bases, with 17 bases between the two germline ends. The CDR3 runs 15 residues. Germline V lookup: CDR1 GTSNPN, CDR2 SVGIG (reference sequence).

V is TRBV4-1 and J is TRBJ2-1; 10 bases match TRBD2. The CDR3 length is 17 residues. Germline V gene sequence: CDR1 MGHRA, CDR2 YSYEKL. The junction had 10 bases not matched to a gene; V was cut back by 0 bases and J by 8 bases. CDR3 coding DNA: TGCGCCAGCAGCCAAGATCGCGAGCGGGAGGGATATGATGAGCAGTTCTTC. Its translation: CASSQDREREGYDEQFF.

About this clone itself: A far larger clone is one nucleotide away, so this likely arose from a read error. The chain joins TRBV7-8 to TRBJ1-5, with TRBD1 as a possible D gene (6 bases). The CDR3 consists of 14 residues. The V and J ends lost 7 bases and 5 bases respectively, with 15 bases between them. The V gene's germline CDR1 is SGHVS and CDR2 FQNEAQ. CDR3 in DNA: TGTGCCAGCAACCCCCGGGACAACTATCAGCCCCAGCATTTT. Protein sequence: CASNPRDNYQPQHF.

J is TRBJ1-5 and V is TRBV2; D may be TRBD1 (6 bases). Trimming removed 0 bases from V and 5 bases from J, with 20 bases in between. The CDR3 is 18 residues long. Germline V CDR1 and CDR2: SNHLY, FYNNEI. CDR3 region: CASSEAGLWGGTYQPQHF. CDR3 coding DNA: TGTGCCAGCAGTGAAGCTGGGCTGTGGGGGGGCACCTATCAGCCCCAGCATTTT.

The chain carries TRBV28 and TRBJ1-1; D perhaps matches TRBD1 (5 bases). The germline V gene encodes CDR1 MDHEN and CDR2 SYDVKM. The CDR3 has 14 residues. Between the trimmed V and J ends, which lost 6 bases and 10 bases, there was a span of 21 bases. The CDR3 reads CASRSPGPYLSAFF. Written as DNA, the CDR3 is TGTGCCAGCAGGTCCCCAGGGCCCTATCTCTCAGCTTTCTTT. The complete variable domain, with remaining parts taken from reference TRBV28 and TRBJ1-1, reads DVKVTQSSRYLVKRTGEKVFLECVQDMDHENMFWYRQDPGLGLRLIYFSYDVKMKEKGDIPEGYSVSREKKERFSLILESASTNQTSMYLCASRSPGPYLSAFFGQGTRLTVV.

The CDR3 nucleotides are TGTGCCAGCAGCCAAGAGTATAATGAAAAACTGTTTTTT. It translates to CASSQEYNEKLFF. V and J are TRBV6-4 and TRBJ1-4; no clear D gene. Per germline, CDR1 MRHNA and CDR2 SNTAGT. This CDR3 spans 13 amino acids. With 6 bases removed from V and 4 bases from J, the gap between germline ends came to 9 bases.

This sequence joins TRBV5-1 and TRBJ1-4, with 8 bases matching TRBD1. The CDR3 has 15 residues. Germline V gene sequence: CDR1 SGHRS, CDR2 YFSETQ. The trim removed 3 bases at V and 5 bases at J, leaving 6 bases unmatched. CDR3 bases: TGCGCCAGCAGCTCGCAGGGGGCCAAGAATGAAAAACTGTTTTTT. It codes for CASSSQGAKNEKLFF.

The rearrangement links TRBV6-1 to TRBJ2-7; maybe TRBD1 (5 bases). Germline CDR1 and CDR2: MNHNS and SASEGT. The V end was cut by 6 bases, the J end by 7 bases, with 13 bases between. There are 12 residues in the CDR3. The CDR3 sequence: CASSNRRAEQYF. CDR3 sequence (DNA): TGTGCCAGCAGCAACAGGCGAGCTGAGCAGTACTTC.